Sequencing of this TCR beta chain was carried out in a study of T-cell reconstitution after alpha-beta-depleted transplantation in children. The study, taken as a whole, reports: Certain patients had high TCRbeta diversity at day 60, and it came from recipient T cells and thymic progenitors that survived.

The CDR3 has 15 residues. Trimming stripped 5 bases from V and 5 bases from J, with 18 bases between. Unique molecular identifiers were incorporated when the TCRbeta library was constructed. In TCRdb, the PCR reads were re-called with MiXCR into one record per CDR3 protein. The sample consists of 300,000 to 400,000 distinct CDR3 sequences, 23% of them appearing once. This clonotype occurred a few times. What it binds is not known. The sequences come from PBMCs, mostly from graft donor cells, collected 180 days after TCRalphabeta/CD19-depleted stem cell transplant. V usage is TRBV12-3 or TRBV12-4 and J usage is TRBJ2-5, with D perhaps being TRBD1 or TRBD2 (6 bases each). The source is a male patient between 5 and 17 years old who had a stem cell transplant for acute lymphoblastic leukemia, so the T cells may come from the graft donor. The DNA of the CDR3 is TGTGCCAGCAGTCCCTCCTGGGGGGCCGGGGAGACCCAGTACTTC. It translates to CASSPSWGAGETQYF.